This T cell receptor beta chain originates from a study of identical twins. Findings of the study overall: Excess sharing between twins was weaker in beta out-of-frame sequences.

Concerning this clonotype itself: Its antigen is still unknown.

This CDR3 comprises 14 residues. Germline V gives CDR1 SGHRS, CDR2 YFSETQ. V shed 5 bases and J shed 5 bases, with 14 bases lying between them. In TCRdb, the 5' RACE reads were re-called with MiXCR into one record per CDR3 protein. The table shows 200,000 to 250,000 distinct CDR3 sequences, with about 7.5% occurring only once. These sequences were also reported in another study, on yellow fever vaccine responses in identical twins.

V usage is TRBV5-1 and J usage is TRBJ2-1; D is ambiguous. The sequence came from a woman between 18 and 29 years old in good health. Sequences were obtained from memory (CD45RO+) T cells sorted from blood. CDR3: CASSSNRINNEQFF. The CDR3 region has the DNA TGCGCCAGCAGTTCCAATAGAATAAACAATGAGCAGTTCTTC.